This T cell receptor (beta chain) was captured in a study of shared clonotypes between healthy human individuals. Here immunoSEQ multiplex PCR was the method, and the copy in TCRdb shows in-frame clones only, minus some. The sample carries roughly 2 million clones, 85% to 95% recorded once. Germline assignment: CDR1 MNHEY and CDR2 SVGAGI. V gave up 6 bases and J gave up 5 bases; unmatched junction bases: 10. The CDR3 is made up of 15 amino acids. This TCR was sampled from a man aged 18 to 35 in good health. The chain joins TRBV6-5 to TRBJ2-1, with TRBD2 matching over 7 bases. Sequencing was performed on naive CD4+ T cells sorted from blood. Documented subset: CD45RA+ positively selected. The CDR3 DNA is TGTGCCAGCAGAGCCTCCGGGACTACTAACAATGAGCAGTTCTTC. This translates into CASRASGTTNNEQFF.